The 9 T cell receptor beta chains given below trace back to one sample, sequenced in a study of blood T cell repertoires in COVID-19. The protocol was immunoSEQ multiplex PCR, while the TCRdb copy is restricted to in-frame clones and leaves out a portion. Of approximately 250,000 clones listed, around 80% were seen once; the top ten hold around 1.5%. Sequencing input: peripheral blood. These receptor sequences come from a woman aged 40 to 55 who had recovered from COVID-19.

The rearrangement links TRBV27 to TRBJ1-6; 7 nucleotides match TRBD1. Germline CDR1 and CDR2: MNHEY and SMNVEV (reference sequence). CDR3 size: 14 residues. V lost 8 bases, J lost 5 bases, and 6 bases stayed unmatched. The CDR3 here is CASGLDRNNSPLHF. The CDR3, as DNA: TGTGCCAGCGGCCTGGACAGGAATAATTCACCCCTCCACTTT.

This clone came up once. The chain is built from TRBV6-5 and TRBJ2-6; a weak D match, TRBD1 (5 bases). The CDR3 length is 15 residues. Germline V gives CDR1 MNHEY, CDR2 SVGAGI. Trimming removed 6 bases at V and 0 bases at J, with 9 bases between. The CDR3 coding sequence is TGTGCCAGCAGCAGACAGAGCTCTGGGGCCAACGTCCTGACTTTC. Its protein product is CASSRQSSGANVLTF.

This sequence joins TRBV11-3 and TRBJ1-1; possible D gene TRBD1, 5 bases. CDR1 is SGHNT, CDR2 YENEEA, per germline. V was shortened by 5 bases and J by 4 bases, with 14 bases between the two germline ends. This CDR3 spans 14 amino acids. This CDR3 is CASSPRVQGTEAFF. The CDR3 DNA is TGTGCCAGCAGCCCTCGGGTCCAGGGCACTGAAGCTTTCTTT.

V gene TRBV5-4 combines with J gene TRBJ2-3; 12 nucleotides match TRBD2. The CDR3 length is 18 residues. The germline V gene has CDR1 SGHNT and CDR2 YYREEE (reference sequence). The V segment lost 2 bases and the J segment 1 base; nucleotides outside the gene matches: 8. The CDR3 DNA is TGTGCCAGCAGCTTCCCCCTAGCGGGGGGGTCTGGCACAGATACGCAGTATTTT. This codes for CASSFPLAGGSGTDTQYF.

The chain joins TRBV29-1 to TRBJ1-2, with D hard to call. CDR3 size: 12 residues. V lost 4 bases and J lost 3, with 9 bases in between. The germline gives CDR1 SQVTM, CDR2 ANQGSEA. The CDR3 DNA reads as TGCAGCGTTGTCTGGCAGGACTATGGCTACACCTTC. Amino acids: CSVVWQDYGYTF.

The gene calls are TRBV2 and TRBJ2-5; TRBD2 matches 9 bases. Losses at the gene ends were 7 bases for V and 5 bases for J; bases not matched to a gene: 20. CDR1 and CDR2 from the germline V gene are SNHLY and FYNNEI. CDR3 length: 18 residues. The CDR3 region is CASKLAGGLGGDWETQYF. DNA for the CDR3: TGTGCCAGCAAACTTGCGGGGGGGCTCGGCGGTGATTGGGAGACCCAGTACTTC. The entire variable domain, with the rest obtained from reference TRBV2 and TRBJ2-5, is as follows: EPEVTQTPSHQVTQMGQEVILRCVPISNHLYFYWYRQILGQKVEFLVSFYNNEISEKSEIFDDQFSVERPDGSNFTLKIRSTKLEDSAMYFCASKLAGGLGGDWETQYFGPGTRLLVL.

CDR3: CASSSGTSAYEQYF. The CDR3 bases are TGTGCCAGCAGCTCCGGGACTAGCGCCTACGAGCAGTACTTC. This chain uses TRBV2 with TRBJ2-7; 10 bases fit TRBD2. CDR3 length: 14 amino acids. The trim removed 6 bases at V and 2 bases at J, leaving 4 bases unmatched. Germline-derived CDR1 and CDR2 are SNHLY and FYNNEI. Using reference TRBV2 and TRBJ2-7 for the parts outside the CDR3, the full variable domain is EPEVTQTPSHQVTQMGQEVILRCVPISNHLYFYWYRQILGQKVEFLVSFYNNEISEKSEIFDDQFSVERPDGSNFTLKIRSTKLEDSAMYFCASSSGTSAYEQYFGPGTRLTVT.

This chain uses TRBV10-2 with TRBJ1-1, with D uncertain. Trimming removed 10 bases at V and 5 bases at J, with 17 bases between. The CDR3 runs to 13 residues. The germline V gene encodes CDR1 WSHSY and CDR2 SAAADI. The CDR3 loop is CATCPTRGTEAFF. CDR3 DNA sequence: TGCGCCACCTGTCCTACCCGAGGGACTGAAGCTTTCTTT.

The chain links TRBV5-5 to TRBJ2-1; 7 bases map to TRBD1. The length of the CDR3 is 15 residues. Trimming at V came to 4 bases and at J to 6 bases, leaving 10 bases not matched to a gene. Germline V lookup: CDR1 SGHKS, CDR2 YYEKEE (reference sequence). The CDR3 region is CASSRQGADSNEQFF. Here the CDR3 DNA reads TGTGCCAGCAGCCGACAGGGCGCAGACAGCAATGAGCAGTTCTTC.